One and the same sample provided the 5 T cell receptor beta chains below, sequenced in a study of cytotoxic CD8 clonotypes in ibrutinib-treated CLL. Assay: immunoSEQ multiplex PCR; the TCRdb copy retains only in-frame clones and omits some. The sample has 50,000 to 60,000 clones, approximately 82% seen once. The input for sequencing was PBMCs, taken after 24 months of ibrutinib treatment. Receptors originate from a human donor with chronic lymphocytic leukemia.

The V and J genes are TRBV7-8 and TRBJ2-7, with 8 nucleotides matching TRBD1. The V segment lost 5 bases and the J segment 5 bases; nucleotides outside the gene matches: 2. This CDR3 has 12 amino acids. Germline CDR1 reads SGHVS; CDR2 reads FQNEAQ. The CDR3 is CASSLDRDEQYF. CDR3 bases: TGTGCCAGCAGCCTGGACAGGGACGAGCAGTACTTC.

This clone was detected a few times. The chain carries TRBV15 and TRBJ2-2, with 8 bases lining up with TRBD2. After removal of 5 bases from V and 1 base from J, the junction contained 6 bases not matched to a gene. Per germline, CDR1 LNHNV and CDR2 YYDKDF (reference sequence). There are 16 residues in the CDR3. CDR3 loop: CATSVFGRVNTGELFF. CDR3 bases: TGTGCCACCAGCGTCTTCGGGAGGGTGAACACCGGGGAGCTGTTTTTT.

This clone was recorded only once. V is TRBV10-3 and J is TRBJ2-7; D may correspond to TRBD1 or TRBD2 (5 bases each). V lost 6 bases to trimming and J lost 2 bases, with 17 bases between them. This CDR3 is built from 15 residues. Germline V gene lookup returns CDR1 ENHRY and CDR2 SYGVKD. The CDR3 DNA sequence: TGTGCCATCAGGCCCCGGGACGGATCTCCCTACGAGCAGTACTTC. Protein: CAIRPRDGSPYEQYF.

The chain links TRBV29-1 to TRBJ2-1; D gene ambiguous. Deletions cut 7 bases from V and 0 bases from J, with 10 bases between. The CDR3 spans 13 residues. Germline lookup yields CDR1 SQVTM and CDR2 ANQGSEA. The CDR3 reads CSALYRSYNEQFF. The CDR3 coding sequence is TGCAGCGCCCTATATCGCTCCTACAATGAGCAGTTCTTC.

This chain connects TRBV27 to TRBJ2-1; 10 bases are shared with TRBD2. The V and J ends lost 0 bases and 4 bases, in that order; junction bases with no gene match: 3. The V gene's germline CDR1 is MNHEY and CDR2 SMNVEV (reference sequence). CDR3 length equals 16 residues. The CDR3 coding sequence is TGTGCCAGCAGTTTATCGCCTAGCGGGAGTTACAATGAGCAGTTCTTC. It is translated as CASSLSPSGSYNEQFF.